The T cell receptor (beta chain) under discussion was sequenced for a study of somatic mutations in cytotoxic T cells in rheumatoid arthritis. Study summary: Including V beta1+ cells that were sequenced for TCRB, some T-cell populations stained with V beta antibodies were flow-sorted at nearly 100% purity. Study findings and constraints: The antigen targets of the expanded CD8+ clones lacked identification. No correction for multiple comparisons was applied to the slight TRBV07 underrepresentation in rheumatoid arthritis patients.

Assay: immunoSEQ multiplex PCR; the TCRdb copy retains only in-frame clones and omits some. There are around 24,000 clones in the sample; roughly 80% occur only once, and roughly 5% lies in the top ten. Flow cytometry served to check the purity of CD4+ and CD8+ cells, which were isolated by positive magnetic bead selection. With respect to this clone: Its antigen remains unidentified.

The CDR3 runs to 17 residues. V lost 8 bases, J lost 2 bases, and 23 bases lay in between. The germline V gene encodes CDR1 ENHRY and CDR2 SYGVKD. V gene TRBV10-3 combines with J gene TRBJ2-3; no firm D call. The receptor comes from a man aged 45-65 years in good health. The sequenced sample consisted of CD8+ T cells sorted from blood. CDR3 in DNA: TGTGCCATCCTCCCGGGCGTGGCGGAAAGCCCCACAGATACGCAGTATTTT. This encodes CAILPGVAESPTDTQYF.